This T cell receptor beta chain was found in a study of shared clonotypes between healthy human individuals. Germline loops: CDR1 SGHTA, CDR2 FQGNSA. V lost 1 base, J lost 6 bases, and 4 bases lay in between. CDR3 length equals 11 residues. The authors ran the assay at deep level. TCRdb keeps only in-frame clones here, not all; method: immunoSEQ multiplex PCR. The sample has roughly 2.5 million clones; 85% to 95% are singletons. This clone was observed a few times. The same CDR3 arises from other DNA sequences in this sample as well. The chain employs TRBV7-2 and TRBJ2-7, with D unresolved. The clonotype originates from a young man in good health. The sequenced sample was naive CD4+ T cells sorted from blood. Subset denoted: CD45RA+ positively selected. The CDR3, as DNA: TGTGCCAGCAGCTTAGTGGGCGAGCAGTACTTC. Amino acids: CASSLVGEQYF.